One sample yielded the 29 T cell receptor beta chains listed below, sequenced in a study of blood T cell repertoires in COVID-19. Profiling relied on immunoSEQ multiplex PCR, and the TCRdb table lists in-frame clones only, not all of them. Among about 320,000 clones listed, 90% were seen once. Sequenced: PBMCs or T cells enriched from blood (not recorded which). These receptors were taken from a woman under 40 who had been exposed to COVID-19.

The J gene is TRBJ1-3, the V gene TRBV5-6; 7 bases line up with TRBD1. The CDR3 is 17 residues long. J lost 0 bases, V lost 0 bases, and 6 bases had no gene match. The germline CDR1 and CDR2 sequences are SGHDT and YYEEEE. The CDR3 reads CASSLVRDSVSGNTIYF. CDR3 nucleotides: TGTGCCAGCAGCTTGGTTCGGGACAGCGTCTCTGGAAACACCATATATTTT.

This chain joins TRBV5-8 and TRBJ1-2; D is undetermined. The CDR3 contains 14 residues. From germline, CDR1 is SGHTS and CDR2 YDEGEE. Trimming removed 4 bases at V and 6 bases at J, with 16 bases between. The CDR3 DNA reads TGTGCCAGCAGCCGAAGGTCGGGGAAGGATGGCTACACCTTC. Translating it yields CASSRRSGKDGYTF.

The chain combines TRBV5-1 with TRBJ2-3; 7 nucleotides align to TRBD1. The CDR3 is made up of 16 amino acids. CDR1 and CDR2 from the germline V gene are SGHRS and YFSETQ. With 0 bases clipped from V and 1 base from J, the junction kept 5 bases outside the gene matches. The CDR3, as DNA: TGCGCCAGCAGCTTGGCGGGACAGACTGGCACAGATACGCAGTATTTT. Translation gives CASSLAGQTGTDTQYF.

The count of this clone is one. This chain connects TRBV7-9 to TRBJ1-2; the match to TRBD1 covers 8 bases. The CDR3 loop spans 16 amino acids. Germline V gene sequence: CDR1 SEHNR, CDR2 FQNEAQ (reference sequence). After removal of 3 bases from V and 4 bases from J, the junction contained 10 bases not matched to a gene. As DNA, the CDR3 is TGTGCCAGCAGCTTGATTTGGACAGGGCGATTCTATGGCTACACCTTC. Amino acid sequence: CASSLIWTGRFYGYTF. The variable domain in full, with the rest retrieved from reference TRBV7-9 and TRBJ1-2, is DTGVSQNPRHKITKRGQNVTFRCDPISEHNRLYWYRQTLGQGPEFLTYFQNEAQLEKSRLLSDRFSAERPKGSFSTLEIQRTEQGDSAMYLCASSLIWTGRFYGYTFGSGTRLTVV.

This clone was counted once. J is TRBJ2-5 and V is TRBV19, with unresolved D. The V gene's germline CDR1 is LNHDA and CDR2 SQIVND (reference sequence). V was cut by 5 bases and J by 5 bases, with 15 bases left in between. The CDR3 spans 14 residues. The CDR3 coding sequence is TGTGCCAGTAGTGCCAGGATCAGTCAGGAGACCCAGTACTTC. This sequence encodes CASSARISQETQYF.

V usage is TRBV3-1 (or the pseudogene TRBV3-2) and J usage is TRBJ2-1; D gene unclear. The CDR3 runs 15 residues. Trimming shortened V by 0 bases and J by 4 bases, and 10 bases separated the two germline ends. Germline CDR1 LGHDT, CDR2 YNNKEL (reference sequence). The CDR3 sequence: CASSQDPNEYNEQFF. Written as DNA, the CDR3 is TGTGCCAGCAGCCAAGATCCCAACGAGTACAATGAGCAGTTCTTC.

This chain joins TRBV2 and TRBJ1-2; 9 nucleotides align to TRBD1. V shed 7 bases, J shed 4 bases, and the junction held 4 bases outside the gene matches. In germline, CDR1 is SNHLY, CDR2 FYNNEI. The CDR3 has 13 amino acids. The CDR3 bases are TGTGCCAGCATTCAGGACAGGGGCTATGGCTACACCTTC. It is translated as CASIQDRGYGYTF.

This rearrangement joins TRBV10-3 to TRBJ1-2; TRBD1 agrees at 12 bases. CDR1 is ENHRY, CDR2 SYGVKD, per germline. Losses at the gene ends were 0 bases for V and 8 bases for J; bases not matched to a gene: 16. The CDR3 totals 19 residues. The CDR3 DNA reads TGTGCCATCAGTGAGTCATTGATTCCGGGACAGGGGGCGTCGGGAGGCTACACCTTC. Its protein product is CAISESLIPGQGASGGYTF.

The chain couples TRBV7-8 to TRBJ2-5; weak D call: TRBD1 (6 bases). Germline-derived CDR1 and CDR2 are SGHVS and FQNEAQ. With 5 bases removed from V and 5 bases from J, the gap between germline ends came to 15 bases. This CDR3 spans 14 amino acids. CDR3 loop: CASSLGQFDETQYF. DNA for the CDR3: TGTGCCAGCAGCCTTGGACAGTTCGATGAGACCCAGTACTTC.

V gene TRBV21-1 combines with J gene TRBJ1-1; TRBD1, as called in the table, went unchecked against the DNA. TRBV21-1 is given as a pseudogene. The CDR3 has 19 amino acids. CDR3 sequence (DNA): TGTGCCAGCAGCAAAGCCGACAGGGGGCAGAGGGGTATGAACACTGAAGCTTTCTTT. The encoded protein is CASSKADRGQRGMNTEAFF.

The chain couples TRBV2 to TRBJ1-5, with D perhaps matching TRBD1 (5 bases). This CDR3 spans 14 amino acids. Per the germline V gene, CDR1 is SNHLY and CDR2 is FYNNEI. The germline V and J ends were trimmed by 3 bases and 5 bases, with 11 bases remaining between them. CDR3 region: CASSDDSDYQPQHF. CDR3 nucleotide sequence: TGTGCCAGCAGTGATGACAGTGACTATCAGCCCCAGCATTTT.

The chain employs TRBV5-6 and TRBJ1-1; maybe TRBD1 (5 bases). This CDR3 has 14 residues. CDR1 and CDR2 (germline): SGHDT, YYEEEE. Trimming removed 3 bases at V and 0 bases at J, with 9 bases between. The CDR3 sequence is CASSSTGLNTEAFF. For the CDR3, the DNA is TGTGCCAGCAGCTCCACAGGCCTGAACACTGAAGCTTTCTTT. Supplemented by reference TRBV5-6 and TRBJ1-1, the full variable domain reads DAGVTQSPTHLIKTRGQQVTLRCSPKSGHDTVSWYQQALGQGPQFIFQYYEEEERQRGNFPDRFSGHQFPNYSSELNVNALLLGDSALYLCASSSTGLNTEAFFGQGTRLTVV.

J is TRBJ1-5 and V is TRBV5-5; perhaps TRBD1 as D (5 bases). Germline assignment: CDR1 SGHKS and CDR2 YYEKEE (reference sequence). V was cut by 4 bases and J by 4 bases, with 9 bases left in between. The length of the CDR3 is 13 residues. CDR3 coding DNA: TGTGCCAGCAGCCGGACAACTAATCAGCCCCAGCATTTT. Amino acid sequence: CASSRTTNQPQHF.

V is TRBV4-1 and J is TRBJ1-2, with D perhaps TRBD1 (5 bases). V was trimmed by 0 bases and J by 5 bases, leaving 16 bases between them. Germline loops: CDR1 MGHRA, CDR2 YSYEKL. The CDR3 consists of 16 residues. CDR3 protein: CASSQDFGTSGYGYTF. DNA of the CDR3: TGCGCCAGCAGCCAAGATTTCGGGACCAGCGGGTATGGCTACACCTTC.

This chain joins TRBV5-1 and TRBJ1-1; 11 bases agree with TRBD1. Germline CDR1 SGHRS, CDR2 YFSETQ. The CDR3 sequence is 15 residues long. The V and J ends lost 4 bases and 3 bases, in that order; junction bases with no gene match: 5. DNA of the CDR3: TGCGCCAGCAGCGACGGGACAGGGGGTCACACTGAAGCTTTCTTT. Amino acid sequence: CASSDGTGGHTEAFF.

The J gene is TRBJ2-2, the V gene TRBV3-1 (or the pseudogene TRBV3-2); 14 bases line up with TRBD2. V dropped 3 bases and J dropped 6; count of bases not matched to a gene: 0. Germline-derived CDR1 and CDR2 are LGHDT and YNNKEL (reference sequence). The CDR3 length is 15 residues. CDR3 DNA sequence: TGTGCCAGCAGCCAGGGACTAGCGGGGGCCGGGGAGCTGTTTTTT. Translating gives CASSQGLAGAGELFF.

The chain uses TRBV6-5 and TRBJ1-1; D unresolved. V was cut by 4 bases and J by 0 bases, with 12 bases left in between. This CDR3 spans 15 amino acids. Germline CDR1 is MNHEY and CDR2 is SVGAGI. This CDR3 is CASSWLPLMNTEAFF. As DNA, the CDR3 is TGTGCCAGCAGTTGGCTTCCGCTCATGAACACTGAAGCTTTCTTT.

Of note for this clone: This specimen includes other DNA sequences encoding the same CDR3. The genes are TRBV2 and TRBJ2-3, with 12 nucleotides matching TRBD2. The J segment lost 1 base and the V segment lost 11 bases, leaving 7 bases of the junction unmatched. This CDR3 contains 15 residues. The germline CDR1 and CDR2 sequences are SNHLY and FYNNEI. The CDR3 loop reads CASSRLAGGTDTQYF. CDR3 bases: TGTGCCTCCTCCCGACTAGCGGGGGGCACAGATACGCAGTATTTT.

The CDR3 DNA sequence: TGCGCCAGCAGCCCCGGACAGGGGGGGATCTCTGGGGCCAACGTCCTGACTTTC. Amino acid sequence: CASSPGQGGISGANVLTF. This chain connects TRBV5-1 to TRBJ2-6; 10 bases match TRBD1. Losses at the gene ends were 4 bases for V and 0 bases for J; bases not matched to a gene: 7. The CDR3 has 18 residues. Germline CDR1 is SGHRS and CDR2 is YFSETQ.

This chain joins TRBV6-5 and TRBJ2-5, with 9 bases identical to TRBD2. The J segment lost 1 base and the V segment lost 2 bases, leaving 5 bases of the junction unmatched. CDR1 MNHEY and CDR2 SVGAGI come from the germline V gene. The CDR3 extends over 16 amino acids. The CDR3 DNA follows: TGTGCCAGCAGTTACGCCGCGGGGGGGCCCCAAGAGACCCAGTACTTC. Translation: CASSYAAGGPQETQYF.

This clone was found once. The rearrangement joins TRBV9 to TRBJ1-3, with D perhaps matching TRBD1 (5 bases). CDR3 length: 14 residues. The V gene lost 0 bases and the J gene lost 8 bases, with 12 bases spanning the gap. Looked up from germline, CDR1 is SGDLS and CDR2 is YYNGEE. The chain's CDR3 is CASSVAQGWDTIYF. As DNA, the CDR3 is TGTGCCAGCAGCGTAGCCCAGGGTTGGGACACCATATATTTT.

This clone was counted only a few times. This rearrangement joins TRBV27 to TRBJ1-1; D is unresolved. Germline loops: CDR1 MNHEY, CDR2 SMNVEV (reference sequence). Trimming removed 3 bases from V and 7 bases from J, with 12 bases in between. The CDR3 covers 13 residues. The CDR3 sequence: CASSFSGYGEAFF. Written as DNA, the CDR3 is TGTGCCAGCAGTTTTTCCGGGTACGGTGAAGCTTTCTTT.

This chain uses TRBV30 with TRBJ1-5; 8 nucleotides match TRBD1. Trimming took 0 bases from V and 7 from J; bases not matched to a gene: 5. Germline V gives CDR1 GTSNPN, CDR2 SVGIG (reference sequence). The CDR3 has 14 amino acids. CDR3 DNA: TGTGCCTGGAGTGTATTGGCAGGGGGCCAGCCCCAGCATTTT. It is translated as CAWSVLAGGQPQHF.

The V call is TRBV27, the J call TRBJ1-5; D remains ambiguous. Germline V gene data show CDR1 as MNHEY and CDR2 as SMNVEV (reference sequence). There are 13 residues in the CDR3. V lost 5 bases, J lost 5 bases, and 10 bases lay in between. In DNA form, the CDR3 reads TGTGCCAGCAGTCGGGGTTTGGATCAGCCCCAGCATTTT. Encoded protein: CASSRGLDQPQHF.

This chain connects TRBV2 to TRBJ2-1; 9 positions match TRBD2. The junction had 5 bases not matched to a gene; V was cut back by 3 bases and J by 5 bases. Germline V lookup: CDR1 SNHLY, CDR2 FYNNEI. The CDR3 is 15 residues long. As DNA, the CDR3 is TGTGCCAGCAGTGACCCTAGCGGGATCGACAATGAGCAGTTCTTC. It specifies CASSDPSGIDNEQFF.

V gene TRBV7-3 combines with J gene TRBJ2-3, with D uncertain. This CDR3 spans 13 amino acids. The V gene's germline CDR1 is SGHTA and CDR2 FQGTGA. Trimming pared 5 bases from V and 5 bases from J, leaving 11 bases between. The CDR3 region has the DNA TGTGCCAGCAGCCTCCTGGGCAGAGATACGCAGTATTTT. Translated: CASSLLGRDTQYF.

The rearrangement links TRBV4-1 to TRBJ2-1, with D perhaps matching TRBD1 (5 bases). V lost 3 bases, J lost 8 bases, and 11 bases lay in between. From germline, CDR1 is MGHRA and CDR2 YSYEKL. The CDR3 is 13 residues long. The CDR3 bases are TGCGCCAGCAGCCACCCAAGGGGCGATGAGCAGTTCTTC. Protein: CASSHPRGDEQFF.

V and J are TRBV13 and TRBJ2-7; 11 bases match TRBD1. The CDR3 has 16 residues. In germline, CDR1 is PRHDT, CDR2 FYEKMQ (reference sequence). The junction had 13 bases not matched to a gene; V was cut back by 5 bases and J by 7 bases. The CDR3 DNA sequence: TGTGCCAGCAGCCCAGCAGGGACAGGGGGTCGAGGGGAGCAGTACTTC. This translates into CASSPAGTGGRGEQYF. Using reference TRBV13 and TRBJ2-7 for the parts outside the CDR3, the full variable domain is AAGVIQSPRHLIKEKRETATLKCYPIPRHDTVYWYQQGPGQDPQFLISFYEKMQSDKGSIPDRFSAQQFSDYHSELNMSSLELGDSALYFCASSPAGTGGRGEQYFGPGTRLTVT.

The rearrangement joins TRBV24-1 to TRBJ2-5; maybe TRBD1 (6 bases). The CDR3 extends over 16 amino acids. Germline CDR1 is KGHDR and CDR2 is SFDVKD. V was cut by 4 bases and J by 5 bases, with 19 bases left in between. The CDR3: CATSDPILTGWETQYF. DNA of the CDR3: TGTGCCACCAGTGACCCCATACTCACAGGGTGGGAGACCCAGTACTTC.